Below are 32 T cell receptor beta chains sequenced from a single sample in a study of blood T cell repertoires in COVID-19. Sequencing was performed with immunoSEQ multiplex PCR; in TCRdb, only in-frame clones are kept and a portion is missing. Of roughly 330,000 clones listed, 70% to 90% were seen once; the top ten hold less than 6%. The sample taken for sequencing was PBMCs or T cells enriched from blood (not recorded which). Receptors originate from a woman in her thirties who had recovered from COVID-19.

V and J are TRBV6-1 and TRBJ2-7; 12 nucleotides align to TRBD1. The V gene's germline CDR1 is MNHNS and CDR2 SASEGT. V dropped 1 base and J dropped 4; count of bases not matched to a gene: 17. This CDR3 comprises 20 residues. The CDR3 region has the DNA TGTGCCAGCAGTGAAGAAGGGTTTGTAGGCGGGACAGGGGGCAGATACGAGCAGTACTTC. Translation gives CASSEEGFVGGTGGRYEQYF.

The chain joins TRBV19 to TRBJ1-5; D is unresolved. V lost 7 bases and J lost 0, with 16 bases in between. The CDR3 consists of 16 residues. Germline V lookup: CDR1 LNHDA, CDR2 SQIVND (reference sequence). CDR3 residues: CASTPIPQASNQPQHF. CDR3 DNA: TGTGCCAGTACCCCGATCCCCCAAGCTAGCAATCAGCCCCAGCATTTT. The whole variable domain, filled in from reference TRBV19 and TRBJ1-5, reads DGGITQSPKYLFRKEGQNVTLSCEQNLNHDAMYWYRQDPGQGLRLIYYSQIVNDFQKGDIAEGYSVSREKKESFPLTVTSAQKNPTAFYLCASTPIPQASNQPQHFGDGTRLSIL.

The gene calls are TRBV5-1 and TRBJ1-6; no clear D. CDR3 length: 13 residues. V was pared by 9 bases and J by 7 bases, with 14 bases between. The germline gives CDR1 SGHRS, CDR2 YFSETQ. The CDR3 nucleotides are TGCGCCACCCGCCAGGCCGCGAATTCACCCCTCCACTTT. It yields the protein CATRQAANSPLHF.

CDR3 region: CASRGRGLANEKLFF. CDR3 DNA sequence: TGTGCCAGCAGGGGTAGGGGGTTGGCTAATGAAAAACTGTTTTTT. The J gene is TRBJ1-4, the V gene TRBV6-5; tentative D call: TRBD1 (6 bases). This CDR3 contains 15 residues. The germline gives CDR1 MNHEY, CDR2 SVGAGI. Between the trimmed V and J ends, which lost 6 bases and 3 bases, there was a span of 14 bases.

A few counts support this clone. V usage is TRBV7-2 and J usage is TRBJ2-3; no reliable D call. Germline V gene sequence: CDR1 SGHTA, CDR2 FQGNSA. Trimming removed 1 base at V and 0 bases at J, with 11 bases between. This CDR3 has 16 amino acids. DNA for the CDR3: TGTGCCAGCAGCTTAGGAGTTCAGGCTAGCACAGATACGCAGTATTTT. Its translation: CASSLGVQASTDTQYF.

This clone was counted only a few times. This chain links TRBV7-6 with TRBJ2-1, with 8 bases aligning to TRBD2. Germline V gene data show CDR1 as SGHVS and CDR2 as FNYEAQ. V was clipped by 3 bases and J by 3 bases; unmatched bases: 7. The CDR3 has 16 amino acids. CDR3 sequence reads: CASSLALADLYNEQFF. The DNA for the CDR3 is TGTGCCAGCAGCTTGGCACTAGCGGATCTCTACAATGAGCAGTTCTTC. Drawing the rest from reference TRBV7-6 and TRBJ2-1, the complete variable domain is GAGVSQSPRYKVTKRGQDVALRCDPISGHVSLYWYRQALGQGPEFLTYFNYEAQQDKSGLPNDRFSAERPEGSISTLTIQRTEQRDSAMYRCASSLALADLYNEQFFGPGTRLTVL.

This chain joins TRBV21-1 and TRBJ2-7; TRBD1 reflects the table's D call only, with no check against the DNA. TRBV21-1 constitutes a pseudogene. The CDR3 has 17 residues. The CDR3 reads CASSKIHQGDRIYEQYF. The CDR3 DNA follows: TGTGCCAGCAGCAAAATTCATCAGGGGGATAGAATCTACGAGCAGTACTTC.

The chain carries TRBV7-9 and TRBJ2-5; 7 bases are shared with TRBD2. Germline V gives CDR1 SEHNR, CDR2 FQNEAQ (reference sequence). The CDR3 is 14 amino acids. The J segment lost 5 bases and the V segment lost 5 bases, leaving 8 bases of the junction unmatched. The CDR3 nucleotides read TGTGCCAGCAGCAACCGGGACTACATGGAGACCCAGTACTTC. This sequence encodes CASSNRDYMETQYF.

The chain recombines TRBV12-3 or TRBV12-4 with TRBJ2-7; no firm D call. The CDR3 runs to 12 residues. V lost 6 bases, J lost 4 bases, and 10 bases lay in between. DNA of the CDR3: TGTGCCAGCAGCTCACTGAGGTACGAGCAGTACTTC. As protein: CASSSLRYEQYF.

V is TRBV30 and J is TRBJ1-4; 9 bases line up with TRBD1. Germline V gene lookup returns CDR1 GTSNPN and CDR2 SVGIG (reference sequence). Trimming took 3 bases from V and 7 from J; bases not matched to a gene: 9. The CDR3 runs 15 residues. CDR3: CAWRETGGDGEKLFF. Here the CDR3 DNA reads TGTGCCTGGAGGGAAACAGGGGGCGACGGTGAAAAACTGTTTTTT.

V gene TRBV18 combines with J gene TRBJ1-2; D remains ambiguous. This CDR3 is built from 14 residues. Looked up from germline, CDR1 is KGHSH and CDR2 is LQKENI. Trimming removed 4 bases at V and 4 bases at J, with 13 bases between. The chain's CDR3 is CASSRTAPSYGYTF. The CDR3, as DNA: TGTGCCAGCTCACGTACAGCACCCTCCTATGGCTACACCTTC.

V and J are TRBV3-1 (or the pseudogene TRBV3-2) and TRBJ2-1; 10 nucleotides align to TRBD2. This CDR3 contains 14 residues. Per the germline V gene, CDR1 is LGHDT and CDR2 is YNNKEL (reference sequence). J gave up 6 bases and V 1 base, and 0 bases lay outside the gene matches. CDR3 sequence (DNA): TGTGCCAGCAGCCAAGGGACTAGCGGCAATGAGCAGTTCTTC. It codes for CASSQGTSGNEQFF.

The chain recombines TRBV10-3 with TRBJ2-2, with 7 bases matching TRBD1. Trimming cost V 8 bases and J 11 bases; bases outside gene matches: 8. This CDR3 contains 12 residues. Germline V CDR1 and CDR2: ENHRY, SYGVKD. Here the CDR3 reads CAIGQADSELFF. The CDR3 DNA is TGTGCCATCGGACAGGCAGACTCAGAGCTGTTTTTT.

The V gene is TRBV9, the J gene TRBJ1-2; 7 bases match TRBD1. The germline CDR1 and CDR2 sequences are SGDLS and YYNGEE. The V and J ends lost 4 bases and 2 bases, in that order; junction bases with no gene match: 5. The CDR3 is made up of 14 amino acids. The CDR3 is CASSKTGSNYGYTF. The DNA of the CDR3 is TGTGCCAGCAGCAAGACAGGGTCGAACTATGGCTACACCTTC. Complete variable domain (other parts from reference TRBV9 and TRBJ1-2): DSGVTQTPKHLITATGQRVTLRCSPRSGDLSVYWYQQSLDQGLQFLIQYYNGEERAKGNILERFSAQQFPDLHSELNLSSLELGDSALYFCASSKTGSNYGYTFGSGTRLTVV.

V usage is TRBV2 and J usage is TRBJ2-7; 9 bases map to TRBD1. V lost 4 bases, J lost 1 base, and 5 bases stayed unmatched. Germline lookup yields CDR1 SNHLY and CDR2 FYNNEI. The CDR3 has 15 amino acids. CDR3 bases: TGTGCCAGCAGTGTAGAACAGGGGGCATCCTACGAGCAGTACTTC. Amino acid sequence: CASSVEQGASYEQYF.

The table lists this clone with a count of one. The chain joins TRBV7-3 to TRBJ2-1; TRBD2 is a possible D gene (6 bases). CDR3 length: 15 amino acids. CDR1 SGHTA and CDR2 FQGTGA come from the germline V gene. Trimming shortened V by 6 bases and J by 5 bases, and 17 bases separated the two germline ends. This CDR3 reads CASRKGVGGDNEQFF. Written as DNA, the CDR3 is TGTGCCAGCAGGAAAGGGGTCGGAGGGGACAATGAGCAGTTCTTC.

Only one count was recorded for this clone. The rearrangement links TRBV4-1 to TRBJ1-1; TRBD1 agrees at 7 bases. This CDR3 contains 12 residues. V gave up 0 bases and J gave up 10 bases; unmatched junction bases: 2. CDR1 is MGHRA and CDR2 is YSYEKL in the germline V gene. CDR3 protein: CASSQDDRAAFF. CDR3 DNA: TGCGCCAGCAGCCAAGACGACAGGGCAGCTTTCTTT.

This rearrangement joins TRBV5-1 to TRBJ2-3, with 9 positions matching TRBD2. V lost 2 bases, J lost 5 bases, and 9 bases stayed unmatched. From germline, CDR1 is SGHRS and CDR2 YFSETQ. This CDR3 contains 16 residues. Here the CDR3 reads CASSLGLSGGLDTQYF. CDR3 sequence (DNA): TGCGCCAGCAGCTTAGGGCTTAGCGGGGGCTTAGATACGCAGTATTTT. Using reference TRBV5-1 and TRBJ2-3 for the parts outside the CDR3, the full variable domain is KAGVTQTPRYLIKTRGQQVTLSCSPISGHRSVSWYQQTPGQGLQFLFEYFSETQRNKGNFPGRFSGRQFSNSRSEMNVSTLELGDSALYLCASSLGLSGGLDTQYFGPGTRLTVL.

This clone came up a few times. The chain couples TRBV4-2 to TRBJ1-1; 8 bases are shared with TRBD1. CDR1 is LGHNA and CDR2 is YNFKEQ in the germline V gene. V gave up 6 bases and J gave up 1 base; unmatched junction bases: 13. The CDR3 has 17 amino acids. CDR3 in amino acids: CASRLDRGGLANTEAFF. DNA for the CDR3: TGTGCCAGCAGGCTTGACAGGGGCGGCCTTGCGAACACTGAAGCTTTCTTT.

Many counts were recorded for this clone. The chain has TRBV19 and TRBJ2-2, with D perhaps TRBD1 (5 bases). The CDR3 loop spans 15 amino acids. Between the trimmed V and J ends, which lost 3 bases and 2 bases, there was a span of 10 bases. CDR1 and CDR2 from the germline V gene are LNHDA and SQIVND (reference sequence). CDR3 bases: TGTGCCAGTAGTATCGGCAGGGTCAACACCGGGGAGCTGTTTTTT. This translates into CASSIGRVNTGELFF.

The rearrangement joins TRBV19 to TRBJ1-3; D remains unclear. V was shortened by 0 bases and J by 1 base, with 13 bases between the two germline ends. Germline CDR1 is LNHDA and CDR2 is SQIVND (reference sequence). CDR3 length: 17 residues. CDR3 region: CASSIDPYSRSGNTIYF. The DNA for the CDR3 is TGTGCCAGTAGTATAGACCCTTACAGTCGGTCTGGAAACACCATATATTTT.

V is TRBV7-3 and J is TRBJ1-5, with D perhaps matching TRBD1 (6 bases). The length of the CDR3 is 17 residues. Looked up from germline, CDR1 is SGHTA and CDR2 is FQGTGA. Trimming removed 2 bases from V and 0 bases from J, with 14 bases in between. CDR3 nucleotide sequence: TGTGCCAGCAGCTTACACACCGGGACATATAGCAATCAGCCCCAGCATTTT. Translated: CASSLHTGTYSNQPQHF.

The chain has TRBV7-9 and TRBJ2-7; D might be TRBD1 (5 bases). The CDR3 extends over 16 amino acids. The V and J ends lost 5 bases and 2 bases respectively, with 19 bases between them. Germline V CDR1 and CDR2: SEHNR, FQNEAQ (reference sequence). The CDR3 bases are TGTGCCAGCAGCAAGGGAACAGGAACGTTAACCTACGAGCAGTACTTC. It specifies CASSKGTGTLTYEQYF.

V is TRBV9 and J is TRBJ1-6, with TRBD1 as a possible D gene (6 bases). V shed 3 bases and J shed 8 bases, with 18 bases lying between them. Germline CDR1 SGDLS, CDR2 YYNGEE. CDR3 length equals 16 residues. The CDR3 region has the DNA TGTGCCAGCAGCGCCGCAGGGGAAACAGTTTATTCACCCCTCCACTTT. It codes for CASSAAGETVYSPLHF.

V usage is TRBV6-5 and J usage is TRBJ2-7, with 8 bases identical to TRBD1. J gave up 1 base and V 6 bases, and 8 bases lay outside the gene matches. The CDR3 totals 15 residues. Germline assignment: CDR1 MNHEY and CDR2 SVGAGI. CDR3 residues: CASSPYRGTSYEQYF. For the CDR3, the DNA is TGTGCCAGCAGCCCGTACAGGGGGACTTCCTACGAGCAGTACTTC.

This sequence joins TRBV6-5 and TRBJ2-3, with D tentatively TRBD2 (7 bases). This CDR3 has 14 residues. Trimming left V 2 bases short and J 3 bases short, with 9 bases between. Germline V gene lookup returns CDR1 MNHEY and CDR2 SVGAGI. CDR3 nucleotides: TGTGCCAGCAGTTACAGGGGGGGTACAGATACGCAGTATTTT. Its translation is CASSYRGGTDTQYF.

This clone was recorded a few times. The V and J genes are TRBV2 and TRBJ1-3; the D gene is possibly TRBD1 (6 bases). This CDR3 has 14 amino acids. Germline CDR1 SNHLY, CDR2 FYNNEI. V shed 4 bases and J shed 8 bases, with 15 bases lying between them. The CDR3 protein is CASSGEGAGDTIYF. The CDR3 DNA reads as TGTGCCAGCAGTGGGGAAGGGGCAGGGGACACCATATATTTT.

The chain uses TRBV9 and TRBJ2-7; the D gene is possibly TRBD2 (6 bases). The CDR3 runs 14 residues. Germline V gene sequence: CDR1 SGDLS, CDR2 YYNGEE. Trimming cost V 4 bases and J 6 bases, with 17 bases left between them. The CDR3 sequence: CASSPQAGTPEQYF. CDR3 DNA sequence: TGTGCCAGCAGCCCTCAAGCGGGTACCCCCGAGCAGTACTTC.

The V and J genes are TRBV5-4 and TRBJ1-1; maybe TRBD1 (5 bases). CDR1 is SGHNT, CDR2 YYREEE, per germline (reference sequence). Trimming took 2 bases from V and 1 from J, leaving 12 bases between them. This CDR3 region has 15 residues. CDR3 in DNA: TGTGCCAGCAGCTTAGATCCCGGGGGGAACACTGAAGCTTTCTTT. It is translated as CASSLDPGGNTEAFF.

The CDR3 reads CASSLVPTPNTEAFF. The CDR3 coding sequence is TGTGCCAGCAGCTTAGTGCCAACTCCGAACACTGAAGCTTTCTTT. The chain combines TRBV7-2 with TRBJ1-1; the D is unclear. Trimming removed 1 base from V and 1 base from J, with 10 bases in between. Germline CDR1 SGHTA, CDR2 FQGNSA. The CDR3 sequence is 15 residues long.

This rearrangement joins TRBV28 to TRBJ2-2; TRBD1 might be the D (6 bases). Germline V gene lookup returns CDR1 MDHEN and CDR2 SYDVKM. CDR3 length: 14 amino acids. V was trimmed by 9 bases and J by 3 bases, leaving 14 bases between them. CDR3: CASLNRVHTGELFF. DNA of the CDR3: TGTGCCAGTTTAAACAGGGTGCACACCGGGGAGCTGTTTTTT.

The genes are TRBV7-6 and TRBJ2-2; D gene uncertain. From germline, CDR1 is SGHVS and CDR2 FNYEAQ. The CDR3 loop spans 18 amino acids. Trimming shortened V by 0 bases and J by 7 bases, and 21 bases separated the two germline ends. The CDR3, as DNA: TGTGCCAGCAGCTTAGCGCTAAATGGAGTGGCGTTCAACGGGGAGCTGTTTTTT. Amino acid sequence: CASSLALNGVAFNGELFF.